This T cell receptor beta chain derives from a study of Ad26.COV2.S vaccination and SARS-CoV-2 variants. Study context: Enrolled in COV1001, the donor was in the Ad26.COV2.S trial arm, which received the vaccine. Once, or twice with 56 days between doses, Ad26.COV2.S was given intramuscularly. General study results and limits: Considerable breadth of spike-specific CD8+ and CD4+ T cell responses has reportedly been documented following vaccination.

Of note for this clone: Its antigen is still unknown.

Sequenced by immunoSEQ multiplex PCR; TCRdb stores in-frame clones only, minus some. Here the sample spans 400,000 to 450,000 clones, around 90% being singletons. Treatment meaning: about 20 received Ad26.COV2.S at low or high dose, single or two shots; roughly 5 received placebo; per-sample allocation not given. Sampling occurred on day 63 after the first vaccine or placebo injection. The CDR3 consists of 17 residues. V shed 5 bases, J shed 4 bases, and the junction held 14 bases outside the gene matches. The germline V gene has CDR1 SNHLY and CDR2 FYNNEI. The input for sequencing was peripheral blood, taken in a trial of Ad26.COV2.S vaccine versus placebo. This receptor was taken from a person between 18 and 65 years old who received the Ad26.COV2.S COVID-19 vaccine or a placebo. The chain employs TRBV2 and TRBJ1-2; 9 bases match TRBD1. The CDR3 loop reads CASSSTRPWTGVYGYTF. The CDR3 bases are TGTGCCAGCAGTTCCACACGACCTTGGACAGGGGTCTATGGCTACACCTTC.